This T cell receptor beta chain was retrieved from a study of T cells in Graves' hyperthyroidism and ophthalmopathy. There are many counts of this clonotype. This CDR3 contains 13 residues. Deletions cut 2 bases from V and 3 bases from J, with 4 bases between. Amplification yielded TCR beta CDR3 regions, with RNA transcripts as the source. First-round RT-PCR with HTBI primers amplified the TCR CDR3 region. TCRdb recomputed calls from the multiplex PCR reads with MiXCR, one row per CDR3 protein. The data contain more than 450,000 distinct CDR3 sequences, 14% of them singletons. The chain recombines TRBV12-3 or TRBV12-4 with TRBJ2-2; D unresolved. The sample taken for sequencing was blood. The clonotype originates from a middle-aged woman with Graves' hyperthyroidism. In nucleotides, the CDR3 is TGTGCCAGCAGTTTAAGAGACACCGGGGAGCTGTTTTTT. Its protein product is CASSLRDTGELFF.